This T cell receptor (beta chain) was retrieved from a study of cytomegalovirus exposure and HLA in healthy donors. Researchers ran the PCR with 60 Vbeta and 13 Jbeta primers. The assay was immunoSEQ multiplex PCR, and TCRdb's table has in-frame clones only and misses some. The table lists about 130,000 clones, approximately 70% of them singletons. V lost 6 bases, J lost 0 bases, and 9 bases lay in between. This CDR3 spans 15 amino acids. Germline CDR1 MNHEY, CDR2 SVGAGI. Comments on this clone: Its matching antigen is unknown.

Whole-study findings and limits: Earlier results showed most TCR beta V segments being productive about 90% or about 30% of the time.

This chain links TRBV6-5 with TRBJ2-6; D not certain. Sequencing was carried out using PBMCs. This sequence was found in a woman in her sixties in good health and CMV-seropositive. The CDR3 is CASSYSSSGANVLTF. The DNA of the CDR3 is TGTGCCAGCAGCTACAGCTCCTCTGGGGCCAACGTCCTGACTTTC.